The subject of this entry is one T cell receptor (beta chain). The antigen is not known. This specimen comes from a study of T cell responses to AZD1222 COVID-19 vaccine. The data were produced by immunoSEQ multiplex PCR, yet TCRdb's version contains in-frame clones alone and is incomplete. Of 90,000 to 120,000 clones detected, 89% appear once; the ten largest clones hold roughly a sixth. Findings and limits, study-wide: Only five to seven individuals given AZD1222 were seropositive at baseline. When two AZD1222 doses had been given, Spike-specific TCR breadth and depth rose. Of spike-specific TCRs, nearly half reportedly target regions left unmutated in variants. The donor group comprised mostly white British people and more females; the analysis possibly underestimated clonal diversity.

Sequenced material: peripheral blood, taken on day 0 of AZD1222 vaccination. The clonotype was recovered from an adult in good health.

The CDR3 DNA reads as TGTGCCAGCAGGCTGACAGGAGGAAACACCATATATTTT. Translated, it gives CASRLTGGNTIYF. V usage is TRBV6-5 and J usage is TRBJ1-3; a weak D match, TRBD1 (6 bases). V lost 6 bases to trimming and J lost 4 bases, with 10 bases between them. This CDR3 is built from 13 residues. CDR1 is MNHEY and CDR2 is SVGAGI in the germline V gene.